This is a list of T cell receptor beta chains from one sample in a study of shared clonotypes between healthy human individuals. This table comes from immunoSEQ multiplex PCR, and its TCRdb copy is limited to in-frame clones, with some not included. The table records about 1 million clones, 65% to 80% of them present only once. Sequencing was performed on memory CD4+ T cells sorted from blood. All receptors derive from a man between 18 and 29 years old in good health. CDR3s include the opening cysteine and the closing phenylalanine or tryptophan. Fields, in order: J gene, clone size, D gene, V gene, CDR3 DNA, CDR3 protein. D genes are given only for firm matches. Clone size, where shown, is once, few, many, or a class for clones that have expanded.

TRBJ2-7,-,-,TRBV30,TGTGCCTGGAGTGCCACCCGGGAGCAGTACTTC,CAWSATREQYF
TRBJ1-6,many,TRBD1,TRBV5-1,TGCGCCAGCAGCTCTTCATCTACAGGGGGTCTATCACCCCTCCACTTT,CASSSSSTGGLSPLHF
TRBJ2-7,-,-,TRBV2,TGTGCCAGCAGTTATAGCTCCTACGAGCAGTACTTC,CASSYSSYEQYF
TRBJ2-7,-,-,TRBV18,TGTGCCAGCTCACCACAGGGCGTCGAGCAGTACTTC,CASSPQGVEQYF
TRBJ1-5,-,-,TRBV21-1,TGTGCCAGCAGCAAAGAAAAGGAATCGGAGGGCAATCAGCCCCAGCATTTT,CASSKEKESEGNQPQHF
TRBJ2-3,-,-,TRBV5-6,TGTGCCAGCAGCTTGGACGGGGGCCCCACAGATACGCAGTATTTT,CASSLDGGPTDTQYF
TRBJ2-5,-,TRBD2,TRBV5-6,TGTGCCAGCAGCTTGGTTCTGCGGGGGGGACAAGAGACCCAGTACTTC,CASSLVLRGGQETQYF
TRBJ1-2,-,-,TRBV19,TGTGCCAGTAGTAGGGGACACATCTATGGCTACACCTTC,CASSRGHIYGYTF
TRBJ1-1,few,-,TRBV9,TGTGCCAGCAGCGTAGGCTGGACTAACACTGAAGCTTTCTTT,CASSVGWTNTEAFF
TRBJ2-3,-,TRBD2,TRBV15,TGTGCCACCAGCGAAACTAGCGGGGGTGGCACAGATACGCAGTATTTT,CATSETSGGGTDTQYF
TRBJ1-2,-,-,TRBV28,TGTGCCAGCAGTTTAGGCAGCCTTAACTATGGCTACACCTTC,CASSLGSLNYGYTF
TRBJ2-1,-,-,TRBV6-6,TGTGCCAGCAGCCCCGGCCGTGAGCAGTTCTTC,CASSPGREQFF
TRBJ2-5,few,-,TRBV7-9,TGTGCCAGCAGCTTAAGTTTACTAATGGAGACCCAGTACTTC,CASSLSLLMETQYF
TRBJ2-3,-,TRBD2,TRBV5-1,TGCGCCAGCAGCTGGGGAGGCAGCGGGGGGGCCGGGACAGATACGCAGTATTTT,CASSWGGSGGAGTDTQYF
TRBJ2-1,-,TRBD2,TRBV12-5,TGTGCTAGTGCCGGGGGGGGCCAGAGTGAGCAGTTCTTC,CASAGGGQSEQFF
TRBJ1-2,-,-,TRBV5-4,TGTGCCAGCAGCGTTGACCGGGGGTATGGCTACACCTTC,CASSVDRGYGYTF
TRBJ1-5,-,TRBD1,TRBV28,TGTGCCAGCAGGAGACAGGGGGTTAGCAATCAGCCCCAGCATTTT,CASRRQGVSNQPQHF
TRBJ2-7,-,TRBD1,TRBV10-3,TGTGCCATCAGTGAGTCGAAGAGGGGACAGGTCCACCACGAGCAGTACTTC,CAISESKRGQVHHEQYF
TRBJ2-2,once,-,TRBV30,TGTGCCTGGAGTGTACTCCAGGGCACCGGGGAGCTGTTTTTT,CAWSVLQGTGELFF
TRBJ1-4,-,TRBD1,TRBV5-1,TGCGCCAGCAGCTTGGGACAGGGAGGGAAAGAAAAACTGTTTTTT,CASSLGQGGKEKLFF
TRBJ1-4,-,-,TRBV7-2,TGTGCCAGCAGCTTAGCGCCCGTTAATGAGGATCTGTTTTTT,CASSLAPVNEDLFF
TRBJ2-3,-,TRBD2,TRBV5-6,TGTGCCAGCAGCTGGTGGGCTAGCGGGAGTGGAATCACAGATACGCAGTATTTT,CASSWWASGSGITDTQYF
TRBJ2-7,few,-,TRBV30,TGTGCCTGGAGATCGGACAGTCGATATACAGCCATTCAATTC,CAWRSDSRYTAIQF
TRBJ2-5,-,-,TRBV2,TGTGCCAGCAAGACTATCTCAACCCAAGAGACCCAGTACTTC,CASKTISTQETQYF
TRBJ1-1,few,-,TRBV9,TGTGCCAGCAGCGTAGACAGGGCGGACACTGAAGCTTTCTTT,CASSVDRADTEAFF
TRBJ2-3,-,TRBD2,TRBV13,TGTGCCAGCAGACAGCGGGCTAGCGGCCTTAGCACAGATACGCAGTATTTT,CASRQRASGLSTDTQYF
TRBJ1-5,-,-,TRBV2,TGTGCCAGCACTCTTGGCAATCAGCCCCAGCATTTT,CASTLGNQPQHF
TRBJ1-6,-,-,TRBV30,TGTGCCTGGAACTCCGGGCAGTTGCTTAATTCACCCCTCCACTTT,CAWNSGQLLNSPLHF
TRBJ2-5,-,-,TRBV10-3,TGTGCCATCAGTGAGTCGATTACGGGGACCCAGTACTTC,CAISESITGTQYF
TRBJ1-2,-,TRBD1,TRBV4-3,TGCGCCAGCAGCCAAGATAAGGGGGCAGGTGGCTACACCTTC,CASSQDKGAGGYTF
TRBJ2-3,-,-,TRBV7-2,TGTGCCAGCAGCTTGGGGGTCACAGATACGCAGTATTTT,CASSLGVTDTQYF
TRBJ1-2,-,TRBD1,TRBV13,TGTGCCAGCAGTTCTCAGGGGGGGTATTATGGCTACACCTTC,CASSSQGGYYGYTF
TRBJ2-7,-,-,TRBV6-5,TGTGCCAGCAGTCTACACGACAGGTTGGGCGAGCAGTACTTC,CASSLHDRLGEQYF
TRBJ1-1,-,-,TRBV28,TGTGCCAGCAGCCCCCGGGGCAACACTGAAGCTTTCTTT,CASSPRGNTEAFF
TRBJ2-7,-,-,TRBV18,TGTGCCAGCTCACTCGAACAGCTATCTGGCGGCTACGAGCAGTACTTC,CASSLEQLSGGYEQYF
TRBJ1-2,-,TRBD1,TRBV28,TGTGCCAGCGGGGAAGGGGGACAGCCCCACGGCCACACCTTC,CASGEGGQPHGHTF
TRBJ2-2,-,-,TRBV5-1,TGCGCCAGCAGCTTATTACAGGATGGCACCGGGGAGCTGTTTTTT,CASSLLQDGTGELFF
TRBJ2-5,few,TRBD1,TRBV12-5,TGTGCTAGTGGTCTAGGTCGGACAGGGGGCACGGAGACCCAGTACTTC,CASGLGRTGGTETQYF
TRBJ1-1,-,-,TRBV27,TGTGCCAGCAGTTCCCCAGTTTACACTGAAGCTTTCTTT,CASSSPVYTEAFF
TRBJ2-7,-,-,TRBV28,TGTGCCAGCGCAATAGGCGGGACCTACGAGCAGTACTTC,CASAIGGTYEQYF
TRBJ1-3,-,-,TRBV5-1,TGCGCCAGCAGCAAGACAGGCAACTCTGGAAACACCATATATTTT,CASSKTGNSGNTIYF
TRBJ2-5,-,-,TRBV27,TGTGCCAGCAGTACCTTAGCGGAGGGGCGGGAGACCCAGTACTTC,CASSTLAEGRETQYF
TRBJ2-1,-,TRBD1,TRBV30,TGTGCCTGGAGTGTACGGGGACAGGTTAACAATGAGCAGTTCTTC,CAWSVRGQVNNEQFF
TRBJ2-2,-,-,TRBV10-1,TGCGCCAGCAGCATAGGGGGGTCCGGGGAGCTGTTTTTT,CASSIGGSGELFF
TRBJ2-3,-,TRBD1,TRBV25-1,TGTGCCAGCAGTGAAGTGGACAGGGACGCGGATACGCAGTATTTT,CASSEVDRDADTQYF
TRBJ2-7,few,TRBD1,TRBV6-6,TGTGCCAGCAGTTCGGACAGGCCAACCTACGAGCAGTACTTC,CASSSDRPTYEQYF
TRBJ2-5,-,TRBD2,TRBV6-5,TGTGCCAGCAGTTACAGAGCTAGCGGCCAAGAGACCCAGTACTTC,CASSYRASGQETQYF
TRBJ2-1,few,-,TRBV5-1,TGCGCCAGCAGCTTAGGCGGGAACACCTACAATGAGCAGTTCTTC,CASSLGGNTYNEQFF
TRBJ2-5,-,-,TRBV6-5,TGTGCCAGCAGTTACTCGCCAGGGACAAGGGAGACCCAGTACTTC,CASSYSPGTRETQYF
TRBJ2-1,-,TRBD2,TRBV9,TGTGCCAGCAGCGGACAAGCGGGAGTGGCGAATGAGCAGTTCTTC,CASSGQAGVANEQFF
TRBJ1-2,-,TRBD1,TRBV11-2,TGTGCCAGCAGCCCCCGGGACAGTTATGGCTACACCTTC,CASSPRDSYGYTF
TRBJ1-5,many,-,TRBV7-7,TGTGCTAGCAGCTTAGACACAGGTAATAGCAATCAGCCCCAGCATTTT,CASSLDTGNSNQPQHF